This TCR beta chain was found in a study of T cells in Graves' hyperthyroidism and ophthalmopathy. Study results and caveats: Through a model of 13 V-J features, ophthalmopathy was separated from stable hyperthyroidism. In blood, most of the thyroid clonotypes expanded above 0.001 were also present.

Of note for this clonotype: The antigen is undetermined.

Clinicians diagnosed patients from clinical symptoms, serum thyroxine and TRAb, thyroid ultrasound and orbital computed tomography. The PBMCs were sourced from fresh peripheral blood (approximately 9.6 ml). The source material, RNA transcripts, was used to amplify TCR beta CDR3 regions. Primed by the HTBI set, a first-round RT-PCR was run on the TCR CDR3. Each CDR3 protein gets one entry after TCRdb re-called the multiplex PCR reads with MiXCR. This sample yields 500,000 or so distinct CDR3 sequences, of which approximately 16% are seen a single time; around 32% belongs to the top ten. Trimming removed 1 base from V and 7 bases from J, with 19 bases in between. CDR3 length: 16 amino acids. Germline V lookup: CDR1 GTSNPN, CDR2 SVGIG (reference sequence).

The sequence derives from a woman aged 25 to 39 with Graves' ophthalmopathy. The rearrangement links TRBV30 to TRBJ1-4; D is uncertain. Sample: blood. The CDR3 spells CAWSANPGASSEKLFF. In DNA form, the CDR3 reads TGTGCCTGGAGTGCCAACCCGGGAGCCTCGAGTGAAAAACTGTTTTTT.